This T cell receptor (beta chain) was observed in a study of T cell changes during pregnancy in multiple sclerosis. Trimming shortened V by 4 bases and J by 5 bases, and 17 bases separated the two germline ends. Per the germline V gene, CDR1 is SGHDT and CDR2 is YYEEEE. The CDR3 consists of 15 residues. TCRdb's table, derived via immunoSEQ multiplex PCR, lists solely in-frame clones and lacks some. The sample includes around 97,000 clones, roughly nine tenths of them seen just once. The sequences come from peripheral blood, collected in the second trimester of pregnancy. V is TRBV5-6 and J is TRBJ2-3; perhaps TRBD1 as D (5 bases). This receptor was taken from a female donor in good health, enrolled as a control in a pregnancy study. The CDR3 DNA follows: TGTGCCAGCAGCCTCACCACAGGTTCAGGAGATACGCAGTATTTT. Encoded protein: CASSLTTGSGDTQYF.